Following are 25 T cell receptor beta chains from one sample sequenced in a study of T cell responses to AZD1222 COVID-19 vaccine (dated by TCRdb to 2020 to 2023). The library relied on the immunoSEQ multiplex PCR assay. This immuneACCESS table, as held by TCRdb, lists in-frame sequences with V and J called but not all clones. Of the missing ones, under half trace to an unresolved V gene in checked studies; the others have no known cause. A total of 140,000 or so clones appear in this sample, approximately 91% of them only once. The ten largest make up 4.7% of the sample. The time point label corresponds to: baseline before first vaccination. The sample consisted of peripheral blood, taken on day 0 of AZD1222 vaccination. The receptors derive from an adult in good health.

In nucleotides, the CDR3 is TGCGCCAGCAGCCAATCTCTGGGGGGTTTAGTCGATGAGCAGTTCTTC. It is translated as CASSQSLGGLVDEQFF. The gene calls are TRBV4-1 and TRBJ2-1; tentative D call: TRBD2 (6 bases). The CDR3 sequence is 16 residues long. Deletions cut 2 bases from V and 8 bases from J, with 19 bases between. Per the germline V gene, CDR1 is MGHRA and CDR2 is YSYEKL.

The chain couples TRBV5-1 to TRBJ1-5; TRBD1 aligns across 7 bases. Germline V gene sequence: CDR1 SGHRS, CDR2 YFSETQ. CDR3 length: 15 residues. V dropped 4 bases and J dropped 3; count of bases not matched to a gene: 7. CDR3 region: CASSITTGPNQPQHF. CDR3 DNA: TGCGCCAGCAGCATTACGACAGGGCCCAATCAGCCCCAGCATTTT.

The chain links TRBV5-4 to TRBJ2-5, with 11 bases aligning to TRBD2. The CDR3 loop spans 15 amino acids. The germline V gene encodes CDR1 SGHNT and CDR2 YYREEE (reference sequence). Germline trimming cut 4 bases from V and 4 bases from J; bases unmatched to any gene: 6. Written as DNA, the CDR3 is TGTGCCAGCAGCGCTACCGGGACTAGCGGAGAGACCCAGTACTTC. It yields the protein CASSATGTSGETQYF.

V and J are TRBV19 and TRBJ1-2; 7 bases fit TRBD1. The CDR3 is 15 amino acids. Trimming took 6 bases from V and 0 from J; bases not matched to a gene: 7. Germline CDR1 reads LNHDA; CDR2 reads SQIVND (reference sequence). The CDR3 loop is CASRIRGRANYGYTF. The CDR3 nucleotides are TGTGCCAGTAGGATAAGGGGGCGAGCTAACTATGGCTACACCTTC.

DNA for the CDR3: TGCGCCAGCAGCACCTACCCAGGGGGCGGCCGGGGAGGAGAGCAGTACTTC. As protein: CASSTYPGGGRGGEQYF. This sequence joins TRBV5-1 and TRBJ2-7; 8 nucleotides align to TRBD1. V dropped 4 bases and J dropped 7; count of bases not matched to a gene: 19. The CDR3 length is 17 residues. The germline gives CDR1 SGHRS, CDR2 YFSETQ.

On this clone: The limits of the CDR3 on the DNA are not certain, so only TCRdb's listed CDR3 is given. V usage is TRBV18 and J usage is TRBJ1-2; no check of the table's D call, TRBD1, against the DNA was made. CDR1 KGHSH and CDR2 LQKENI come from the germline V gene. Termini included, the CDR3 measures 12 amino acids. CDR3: CASFGQGSGDTF.

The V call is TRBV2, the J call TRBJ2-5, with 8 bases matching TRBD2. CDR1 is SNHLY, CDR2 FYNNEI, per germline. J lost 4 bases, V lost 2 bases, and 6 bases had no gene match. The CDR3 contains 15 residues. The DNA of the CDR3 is TGTGCCAGCAGTGAAAGCGGGACTAGAAGAGAGACCCAGTACTTC. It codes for CASSESGTRRETQYF.

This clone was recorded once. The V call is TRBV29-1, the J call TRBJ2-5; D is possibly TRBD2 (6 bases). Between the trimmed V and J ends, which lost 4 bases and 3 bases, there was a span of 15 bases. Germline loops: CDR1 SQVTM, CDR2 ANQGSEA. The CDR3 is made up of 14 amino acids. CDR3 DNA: TGCAGCGTTGGAACCCTAGGAGGGAAAGAGACCCAGTACTTC. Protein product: CSVGTLGGKETQYF.

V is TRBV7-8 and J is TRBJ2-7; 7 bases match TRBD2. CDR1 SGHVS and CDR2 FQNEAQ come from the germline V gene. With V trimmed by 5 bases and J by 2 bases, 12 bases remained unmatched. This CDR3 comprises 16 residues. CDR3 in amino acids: CASSPIVLAVAYEQYF. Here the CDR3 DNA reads TGTGCCAGCAGCCCCATCGTTCTAGCGGTCGCCTACGAGCAGTACTTC.

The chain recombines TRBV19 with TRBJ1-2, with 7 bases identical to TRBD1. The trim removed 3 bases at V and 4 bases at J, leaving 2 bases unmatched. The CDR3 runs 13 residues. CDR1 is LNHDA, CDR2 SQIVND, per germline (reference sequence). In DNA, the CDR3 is TGTGCCAGTAGTATCGCAGGGGGCTATGGCTACACCTTC. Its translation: CASSIAGGYGYTF.

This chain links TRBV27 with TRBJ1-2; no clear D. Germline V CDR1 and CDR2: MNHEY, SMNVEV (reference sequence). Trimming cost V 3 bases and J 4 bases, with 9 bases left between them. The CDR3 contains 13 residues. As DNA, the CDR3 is TGTGCCAGCAGTTTGCGGCAGAGCTATGGCTACACCTTC. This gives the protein CASSLRQSYGYTF.

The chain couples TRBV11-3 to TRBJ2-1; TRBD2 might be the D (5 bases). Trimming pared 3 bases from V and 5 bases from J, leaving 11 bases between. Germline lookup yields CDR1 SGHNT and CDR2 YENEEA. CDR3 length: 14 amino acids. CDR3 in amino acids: CASSLLGLNNEQFF. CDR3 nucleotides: TGTGCCAGCAGCTTGTTAGGACTTAACAATGAGCAGTTCTTC.

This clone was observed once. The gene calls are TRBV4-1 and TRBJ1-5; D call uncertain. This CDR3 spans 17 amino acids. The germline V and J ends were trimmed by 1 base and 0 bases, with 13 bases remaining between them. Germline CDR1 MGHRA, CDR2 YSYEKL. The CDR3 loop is CASSQGRQGLSNQPQHF. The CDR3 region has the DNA TGCGCCAGCAGCCAAGGACGGCAAGGTCTTAGCAATCAGCCCCAGCATTTT.

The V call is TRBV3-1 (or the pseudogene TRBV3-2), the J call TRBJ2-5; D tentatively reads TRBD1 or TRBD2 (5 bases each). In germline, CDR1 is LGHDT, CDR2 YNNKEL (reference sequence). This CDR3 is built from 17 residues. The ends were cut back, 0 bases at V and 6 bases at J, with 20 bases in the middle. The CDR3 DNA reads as TGTGCCAGCAGCCAAGATGAGAGGACGGGACGGTCGAAGACCCAGTACTTC. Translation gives CASSQDERTGRSKTQYF.

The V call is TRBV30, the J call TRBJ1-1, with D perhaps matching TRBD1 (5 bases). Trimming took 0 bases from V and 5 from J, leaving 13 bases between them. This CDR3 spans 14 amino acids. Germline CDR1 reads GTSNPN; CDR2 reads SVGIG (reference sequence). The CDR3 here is CAWSVTWGRTEAFF. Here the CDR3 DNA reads TGTGCCTGGAGTGTAACGTGGGGCCGAACTGAAGCTTTCTTT. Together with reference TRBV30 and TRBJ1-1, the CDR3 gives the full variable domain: SQTIHQWPATLVQPVGSPLSLECTVEGTSNPNLYWYRQAAGRGLQLLFYSVGIGQISSEVPQNLSASRPQDRQFILSSKKLLLSDSGFYLCAWSVTWGRTEAFFGQGTRLTVV.

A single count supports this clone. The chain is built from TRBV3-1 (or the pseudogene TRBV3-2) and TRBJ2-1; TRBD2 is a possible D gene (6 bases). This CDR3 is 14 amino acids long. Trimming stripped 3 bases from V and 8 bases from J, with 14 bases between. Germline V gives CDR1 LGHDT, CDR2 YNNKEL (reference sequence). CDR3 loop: CASSQGGWSDEQFF. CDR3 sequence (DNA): TGTGCCAGCAGCCAGGGGGGATGGAGCGATGAGCAGTTCTTC.

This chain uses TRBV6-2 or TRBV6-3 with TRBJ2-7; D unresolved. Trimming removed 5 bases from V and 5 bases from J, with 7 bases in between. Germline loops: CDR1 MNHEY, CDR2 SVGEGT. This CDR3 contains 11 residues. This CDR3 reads CASSQSDEQYF. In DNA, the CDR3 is TGTGCCAGCAGTCAGTCGGACGAGCAGTACTTC.

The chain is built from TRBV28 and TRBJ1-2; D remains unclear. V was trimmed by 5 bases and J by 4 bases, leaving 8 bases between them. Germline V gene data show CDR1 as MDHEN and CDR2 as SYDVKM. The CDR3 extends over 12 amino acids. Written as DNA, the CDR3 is TGTGCCAGCAGTGTCTTAGGCTATGGCTACACCTTC. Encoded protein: CASSVLGYGYTF.

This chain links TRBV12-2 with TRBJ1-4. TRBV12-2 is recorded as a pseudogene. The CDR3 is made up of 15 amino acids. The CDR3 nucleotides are TGTGCAAGTCGCTTAGTCCGTTCAACTAATGAAAAACTGTTTTTT. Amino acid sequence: CASRLVRSTNEKLFF.

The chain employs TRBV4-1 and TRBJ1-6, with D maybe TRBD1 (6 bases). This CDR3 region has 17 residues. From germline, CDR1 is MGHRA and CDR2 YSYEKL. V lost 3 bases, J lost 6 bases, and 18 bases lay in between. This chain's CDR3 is CASSQRGAGVSNSPLHF. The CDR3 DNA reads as TGCGCCAGCAGCCAGAGGGGGGCAGGGGTGAGTAATTCACCCCTCCACTTT.

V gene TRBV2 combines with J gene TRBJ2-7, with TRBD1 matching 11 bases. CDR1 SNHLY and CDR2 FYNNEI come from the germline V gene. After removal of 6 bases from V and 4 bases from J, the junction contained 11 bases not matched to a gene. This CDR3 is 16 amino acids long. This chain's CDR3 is CASSAPDRGRLYEQYF. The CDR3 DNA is TGTGCCAGCAGCGCCCCGGACAGGGGGCGGTTGTACGAGCAGTACTTC.

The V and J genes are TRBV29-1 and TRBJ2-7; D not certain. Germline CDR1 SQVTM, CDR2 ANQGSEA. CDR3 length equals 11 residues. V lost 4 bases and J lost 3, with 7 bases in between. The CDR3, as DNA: TGCAGCGTTGTAGAAATCTACGAGCAGTACTTC. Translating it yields CSVVEIYEQYF.

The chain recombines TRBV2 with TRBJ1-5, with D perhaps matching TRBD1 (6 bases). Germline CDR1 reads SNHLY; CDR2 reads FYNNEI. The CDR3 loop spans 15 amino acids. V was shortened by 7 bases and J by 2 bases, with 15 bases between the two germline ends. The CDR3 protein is CASKQGGLGNQPQHF. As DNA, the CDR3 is TGTGCCAGCAAACAGGGCGGTCTTGGCAATCAGCCCCAGCATTTT.

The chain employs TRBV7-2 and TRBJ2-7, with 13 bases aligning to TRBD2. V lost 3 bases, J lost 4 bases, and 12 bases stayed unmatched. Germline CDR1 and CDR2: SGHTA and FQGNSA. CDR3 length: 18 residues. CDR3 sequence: CASSFTARLAGGPYEQYF. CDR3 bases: TGTGCCAGCAGCTTCACCGCCCGACTAGCGGGAGGCCCATACGAGCAGTACTTC.

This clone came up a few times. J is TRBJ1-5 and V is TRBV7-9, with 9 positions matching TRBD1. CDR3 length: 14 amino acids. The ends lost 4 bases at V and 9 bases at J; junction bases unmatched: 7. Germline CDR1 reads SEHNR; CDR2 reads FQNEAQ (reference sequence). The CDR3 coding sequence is TGTGCCAGCAGCTCAGAACAGGGGGCAGTGCCCCAGCATTTT. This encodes CASSSEQGAVPQHF.